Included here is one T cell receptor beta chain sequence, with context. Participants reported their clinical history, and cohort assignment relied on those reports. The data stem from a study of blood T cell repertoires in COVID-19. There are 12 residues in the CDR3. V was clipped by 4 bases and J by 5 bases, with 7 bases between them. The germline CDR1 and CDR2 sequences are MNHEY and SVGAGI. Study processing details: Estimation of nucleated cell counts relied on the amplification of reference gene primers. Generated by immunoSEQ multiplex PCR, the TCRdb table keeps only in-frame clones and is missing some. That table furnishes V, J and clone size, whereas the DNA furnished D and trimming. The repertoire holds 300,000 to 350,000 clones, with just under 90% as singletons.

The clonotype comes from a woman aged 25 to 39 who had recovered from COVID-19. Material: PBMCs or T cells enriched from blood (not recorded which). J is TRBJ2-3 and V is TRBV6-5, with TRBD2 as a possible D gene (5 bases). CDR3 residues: CASSSTRDTQYF. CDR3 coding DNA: TGTGCCAGCAGTTCAACTAGAGATACGCAGTATTTT.